This entry lists 9 T cell receptor beta chains sequenced from one sample in a study of vaccination effects on CD4 cells after COVID-19. In the ViraFEST assay, antigen-specific CD4+ clonotypes were identified by expansion after peptide-pool stimulation. Researchers isolated CD4+ T cells once approximately 10 days of culture had elapsed. Two doses of either BNT162b2 or mRNA-1273 were given to each participant. These receptors have no known antigen. Method: immunoSEQ multiplex PCR; TCRdb's copy keeps in-frame clones and lacks some. This table holds about 33,000 clones, approximately 78% found once. This sample comprised CD4+ T cells from PBMCs cultured with HCoV-NL63 spike peptides, obtained after COVID-19 vaccination. The receptor set was obtained from a human donor who received a COVID-19 vaccine. Some clones in this sample may be carry-over from other donors' samples.

The chain links TRBV6-6 to TRBJ1-4; TRBD1 matches at 8 bases. The V gene end was trimmed by 7 bases and the J gene end by 0 bases; junction bases not matched to a gene: 4. The CDR3 is 15 amino acids. CDR1 is MNHNY, CDR2 SVGAGI, per germline (reference sequence). CDR3 in amino acids: CASTSGGSTNEKLFF. The CDR3, as DNA: TGTGCCAGCACCTCAGGGGGCTCAACTAATGAAAAACTGTTTTTT.

The CDR3 is CASSIRSRGYTF. The CDR3 DNA is TGTGCCAGTAGTATACGTAGTCGAGGCTACACCTTC. The chain is built from TRBV19 and TRBJ1-2; D not resolved. The CDR3 spans 12 residues. Per germline, CDR1 LNHDA and CDR2 SQIVND (reference sequence). V shed 2 bases and J shed 8 bases, with 9 bases lying between them.

The chain uses TRBV9 and TRBJ2-1; 7 bases map to TRBD1. The V gene's germline CDR1 is SGDLS and CDR2 YYNGEE. V gave up 3 bases and J gave up 6 bases; unmatched junction bases: 6. The CDR3 is 14 amino acids. CDR3 nucleotide sequence: TGTGCCAGCAGCGCCCAGACAGGGATCAATGAGCAGTTCTTC. It codes for CASSAQTGINEQFF.

V gene TRBV5-4 combines with J gene TRBJ2-3; D remains ambiguous. V was pared by 3 bases and J by 2 bases, with 13 bases between. The CDR3 length is 15 residues. CDR1 is SGHNT and CDR2 is YYREEE in the germline V gene (reference sequence). In DNA, the CDR3 is TGTGCCAGCAGCTCTCTCCTGACGTACACAGATACGCAGTATTTT. Translation: CASSSLLTYTDTQYF.

This clone has only a few counts. The gene calls are TRBV2 and TRBJ1-1, with D maybe TRBD1 (6 bases). Trimming took off 8 bases at V and 12 bases at J, with 19 bases between the two ends. CDR3 length equals 12 residues. The germline V gene has CDR1 SNHLY and CDR2 FYNNEI. The CDR3: CASDTSGTFPFF. In DNA form, the CDR3 reads TGTGCCAGCGATACCTCCGGGACATTTCCTTTCTTT. The full variable domain, completed using reference TRBV2 and TRBJ1-1, is EPEVTQTPSHQVTQMGQEVILRCVPISNHLYFYWYRQILGQKVEFLVSFYNNEISEKSEIFDDQFSVERPDGSNFTLKIRSTKLEDSAMYFCASDTSGTFPFFGQGTRLTVV.

About this clone: The identical CDR3 is also encoded by other nucleotide sequences in the sample. V and J are TRBV18 and TRBJ1-1; TRBD1 matches at 7 bases. Losses at the gene ends were 1 base for V and 2 bases for J; bases not matched to a gene: 1. The CDR3 contains 14 residues. The germline CDR1 and CDR2 sequences are KGHSH and LQKENI. The CDR3 DNA reads as TGTGCCAGCTCACCACAGGGGGCCAACACTGAAGCTTTCTTT. It is translated as CASSPQGANTEAFF.

In its sample, this clone was seen once. This rearrangement joins TRBV7-8 to TRBJ1-4, with 9 bases aligning to TRBD1. Germline-derived CDR1 and CDR2 are SGHVS and FQNEAQ. V trimming: 1 base; J trimming: 5 bases; junction bases outside the gene matches: 5. The CDR3 totals 16 residues. CDR3 DNA: TGTGCCAGCAGCTTAGTGGGGGGACAGGGAAATGAAAAACTGTTTTTT. Its translation is CASSLVGGQGNEKLFF.

V gene TRBV5-5 combines with J gene TRBJ2-3; TRBD1 or TRBD2 may be the D gene (5 bases each). This CDR3 is built from 15 residues. From germline, CDR1 is SGHKS and CDR2 YYEKEE (reference sequence). V was clipped by 4 bases and J by 1 base, with 13 bases between them. As DNA, the CDR3 is TGTGCCAGCAGCATATTGGGGACGGGCACAGATACGCAGTATTTT. Translated, it gives CASSILGTGTDTQYF.

The V and J genes are TRBV28 and TRBJ2-7; no clear D. The CDR3 length is 13 residues. CDR1 is MDHEN and CDR2 is SYDVKM in the germline V gene. Trimming took 8 bases from V and 3 from J, leaving 14 bases between them. CDR3 residues: CASSLQHSYEQYF. The CDR3 bases are TGTGCCAGCTCCCTCCAGCATAGCTACGAGCAGTACTTC.